The 28 T cell receptor beta chains below all came from one sample that was sequenced in a study of shared clonotypes between healthy human individuals. Repertoires were generated with immunoSEQ multiplex PCR, while TCRdb's copy carries only in-frame clones and drops some. The sample lists around 1.1 million clones, 60% to 80% occurring once. The sample consisted of memory CD4+ T cells from PBMCs. Subset meaning: CD45RA-negative fraction. The receptors originated from a man between 18 and 29 years old in good health. Some clones in this sample may be carry-over from other donors' samples.

Comments on this clone: Other DNA sequences of this sample code for an identical CDR3. The chain couples TRBV20-1 to TRBJ2-1; D not certain. Germline CDR1 is DFQATT and CDR2 is SNEGSKA (reference sequence). V was clipped by 6 bases and J by 5 bases, with 5 bases between them. The CDR3 is 10 residues long. CDR3 DNA sequence: TGCAGTGCGCTGAACAATGAGCAGTTCTTC. It translates to CSALNNEQFF.

The chain employs TRBV28 and TRBJ1-5; 10 bases are a match to TRBD1. The germline V gene has CDR1 MDHEN and CDR2 SYDVKM. This CDR3 spans 18 amino acids. J gave up 0 bases and V 5 bases, and 10 bases lay outside the gene matches. Here the CDR3 reads CASSPPGTGAYSNQPQHF. The CDR3 nucleotides are TGTGCCAGCAGTCCCCCCGGGACAGGGGCCTATAGCAATCAGCCCCAGCATTTT.

The CDR3 DNA follows: TGTGCCAGCCACAAGACAGGCTCGGGGGTGCTACAAGAGACCCAGTACTTC. It translates to CASHKTGSGVLQETQYF. V gene TRBV5-6 combines with J gene TRBJ2-5; D may correspond to TRBD1 or TRBD2 (6 bases each). Germline V gene data show CDR1 as SGHDT and CDR2 as YYEEEE. The CDR3 consists of 17 residues. V lost 7 bases, J lost 2 bases, and 24 bases lay in between. The full variable domain, in which reference TRBV5-6 and TRBJ2-5 provide the parts outside the CDR3, is DAGVTQSPTHLIKTRGQQVTLRCSPKSGHDTVSWYQQALGQGPQFIFQYYEEEERQRGNFPDRFSGHQFPNYSSELNVNALLLGDSALYLCASHKTGSGVLQETQYFGPGTRLLVL.

This clone was counted a few times. Other DNA sequences of this sample code for an identical CDR3. The chain has TRBV7-3 and TRBJ2-2; 9 bases line up with TRBD1. The CDR3 is 15 amino acids. V gave up 4 bases and J gave up 1 base; unmatched junction bases: 1. In germline, CDR1 is SGHTA, CDR2 FQGTGA. Here the CDR3 reads CASSSGQGNTGELFF. The CDR3 nucleotides read TGTGCCAGCAGCTCGGGACAGGGGAACACCGGGGAGCTGTTTTTT.

The rearrangement links TRBV4-3 to TRBJ2-4, with D possibly being TRBD1 (6 bases). Germline loops: CDR1 LGHNA, CDR2 YSLEER. CDR3 size: 17 residues. With 0 bases removed from V and 2 bases from J, the gap between germline ends came to 14 bases. The chain's CDR3 is CASSQDPRGSTKNIQYF. As DNA, the CDR3 is TGCGCCAGCAGCCAAGATCCGAGGGGGTCTACCAAAAACATTCAGTACTTC.

The CDR3 DNA follows: TGTGCCAGCAGTTACCCCCCGACCATATATTTT. Translation: CASSYPPTIYF. V is TRBV6-6 and J is TRBJ1-3, with unresolved D. CDR1 MNHNY and CDR2 SVGAGI come from the germline V gene (reference sequence). CDR3 length equals 11 residues. The V end lost 2 bases, the J end lost 10 bases, and 6 bases lay between the germline ends.

The J gene is TRBJ1-5, the V gene TRBV19; D may be TRBD1 (5 bases). From germline, CDR1 is LNHDA and CDR2 SQIVND (reference sequence). This CDR3 is 14 amino acids long. V lost 1 base to trimming and J lost 6 bases, with 10 bases between them. The CDR3 reads CASSIVGGGQPQHF. CDR3 DNA sequence: TGTGCCAGTAGTATAGTCGGGGGAGGTCAGCCCCAGCATTTT.

The chain links TRBV28 to TRBJ1-2; 7 bases align to TRBD1. CDR1 and CDR2 from the germline V gene are MDHEN and SYDVKM. Trimming at V came to 5 bases and at J to 6 bases, leaving 9 bases not matched to a gene. This CDR3 is built from 14 residues. CDR3 in DNA: TGTGCCAGCAGTCTTACCGGGACAGTGAATGGCTACACCTTC. Protein: CASSLTGTVNGYTF.

This clone appeared many times. This sample also contains other DNA sequences that code for the same CDR3. The V and J genes are TRBV30 and TRBJ1-4; unclear D gene. The germline V gene encodes CDR1 GTSNPN and CDR2 SVGIG (reference sequence). This CDR3 has 12 residues. V was shortened by 1 base and J by 8 bases, with 8 bases between the two germline ends. The CDR3: CAWSASREKLFF. CDR3 in DNA: TGTGCCTGGAGTGCCTCTCGGGAAAAACTGTTTTTT.

This CDR3 is CASSFRGGTNEQFF. The CDR3 nucleotides are TGCGCCAGCAGCTTTAGGGGGGGCACAAATGAGCAGTTCTTC. The rearrangement uses TRBV5-1 and TRBJ2-1; D is perhaps TRBD2 (7 bases). This CDR3 is 14 amino acids long. With 2 bases removed from V and 7 bases from J, the gap between germline ends came to 13 bases. CDR1 SGHRS and CDR2 YFSETQ come from the germline V gene.

This sequence joins TRBV2 and TRBJ2-3; the D is unclear. The V and J ends lost 7 bases and 2 bases respectively, with 13 bases between them. Per germline, CDR1 SNHLY and CDR2 FYNNEI. CDR3 length equals 14 residues. The CDR3 loop is CASTSLVPTDTQYF. The CDR3 bases are TGTGCCAGCACGAGTCTAGTCCCCACAGATACGCAGTATTTT.

This rearrangement joins TRBV10-1 to TRBJ2-7; 8 nucleotides match TRBD2. Germline values: CDR1 WNHNN, CDR2 SYGVQD (reference sequence). There are 13 residues in the CDR3. V trimming: 5 bases; J trimming: 3 bases; junction bases outside the gene matches: 3. The CDR3 region is CASSPSGRYEQYF. CDR3 in DNA: TGCGCCAGCAGTCCTAGCGGGCGCTACGAGCAGTACTTC.

This chain joins TRBV5-4 and TRBJ1-1; TRBD1 might be the D (6 bases). The V end was cut by 4 bases, the J end by 1 base, with 17 bases between. CDR3 length: 16 residues. Germline values: CDR1 SGHNT, CDR2 YYREEE (reference sequence). In DNA form, the CDR3 reads TGTGCCAGCAGCCGCATTATAGGGGGGGGGAACACTGAAGCTTTCTTT. This sequence encodes CASSRIIGGGNTEAFF.

The chain carries TRBV15 and TRBJ1-1, with D hard to call. V was clipped by 0 bases and J by 2 bases, with 7 bases between them. The CDR3 has 14 amino acids. Germline CDR1 is LNHNV and CDR2 is YYDKDF (reference sequence). CDR3 coding DNA: TGTGCCACCAGCAGAGATCCCAGAAACACTGAAGCTTTCTTT. It encodes CATSRDPRNTEAFF.

This chain connects TRBV5-1 to TRBJ2-1; 10 bases match TRBD1. The V segment lost 5 bases and the J segment 4 bases; nucleotides outside the gene matches: 9. Germline V gene sequence: CDR1 SGHRS, CDR2 YFSETQ. The CDR3 is 16 amino acids. This chain's CDR3 is CASRPGTGAGYNEQFF. In DNA form, the CDR3 reads TGCGCCAGCAGGCCCGGGACAGGGGCAGGTTACAATGAGCAGTTCTTC.

The chain has TRBV28 and TRBJ2-2; D unresolved. Per germline, CDR1 MDHEN and CDR2 SYDVKM. Trimming cost V 8 bases and J 6 bases, with 19 bases left between them. CDR3 length: 15 residues. CDR3 sequence: CASRYSRSRPGELFF. In DNA form, the CDR3 reads TGTGCCAGCCGCTATAGTAGAAGCCGGCCCGGGGAGCTGTTTTTT.

The gene calls are TRBV28 and TRBJ1-2, with a tentative D call TRBD1 (5 bases). V shed 5 bases and J shed 3 bases, with 13 bases lying between them. The CDR3 has 14 residues. CDR1 is MDHEN and CDR2 is SYDVKM in the germline V gene. CDR3 residues: CASSVGGDDYGYTF. The CDR3 DNA is TGTGCCAGCAGTGTGGGCGGGGACGACTATGGCTACACCTTC.

The chain recombines TRBV7-2 with TRBJ2-3, with unresolved D. Germline loops: CDR1 SGHTA, CDR2 FQGNSA. Trimming shortened V by 2 bases and J by 5 bases, and 5 bases separated the two germline ends. The CDR3 covers 12 residues. In DNA form, the CDR3 reads TGTGCCAGCAGCTTAACGAGAGATACGCAGTATTTT. Its translation: CASSLTRDTQYF.

The chain joins TRBV6-6 to TRBJ1-5; D possibly corresponds to TRBD1 (5 bases). With 0 bases removed from V and 9 bases from J, the gap between germline ends came to 9 bases. Germline V gives CDR1 MNHNY, CDR2 SVGAGI (reference sequence). There are 13 residues in the CDR3. Here the CDR3 reads CASSYSGEGPQHF. CDR3 in DNA: TGTGCCAGCAGTTACTCGGGGGAGGGGCCCCAGCATTTT.

This clone was seen a few times. The chain employs TRBV5-1 and TRBJ2-2; D may be TRBD1 (5 bases). The CDR3 contains 15 residues. Looked up from germline, CDR1 is SGHRS and CDR2 is YFSETQ. V was trimmed by 0 bases and J by 1 base, leaving 7 bases between them. CDR3 nucleotides: TGCGCCAGCAGCTTGGAAGGGGTGAACACCGGGGAGCTGTTTTTT. Protein: CASSLEGVNTGELFF. The variable domain in full, with the rest retrieved from reference TRBV5-1 and TRBJ2-2, is KAGVTQTPRYLIKTRGQQVTLSCSPISGHRSVSWYQQTPGQGLQFLFEYFSETQRNKGNFPGRFSGRQFSNSRSEMNVSTLELGDSALYLCASSLEGVNTGELFFGEGSRLTVL.

The rearrangement uses TRBV9 and TRBJ2-3, with D uncertain. Germline assignment: CDR1 SGDLS and CDR2 YYNGEE. CDR3 length: 13 amino acids. Trimming left V 4 bases short and J 3 bases short, with 9 bases between. The CDR3: CASSPLQTDTQYF. The CDR3 nucleotides read TGTGCCAGCAGCCCTCTCCAGACAGATACGCAGTATTTT.

The rearrangement joins TRBV28 to TRBJ2-1, with TRBD2 identical over 8 bases. V was pared by 4 bases and J by 6 bases, with 11 bases of the junction left unmatched. The CDR3 spans 16 residues. Germline V CDR1 and CDR2: MDHEN, SYDVKM. This chain's CDR3 is CASSSPGGRRGNEQFF. CDR3 coding DNA: TGTGCCAGCAGTTCCCCCGGCGGGAGGCGGGGCAATGAGCAGTTCTTC.

This clone was seen more than once but under ten times. The rearrangement links TRBV27 to TRBJ2-1; 9 bases map to TRBD2. The germline V gene encodes CDR1 MNHEY and CDR2 SMNVEV (reference sequence). The CDR3 is 16 residues long. With V trimmed by 2 bases and J by 3 bases, 5 bases remained unmatched. CDR3 in amino acids: CASSLNPSGNYNEQFF. CDR3 in DNA: TGTGCCAGCAGTTTAAATCCTAGCGGGAACTACAATGAGCAGTTCTTC.

The chain combines TRBV30 with TRBJ1-1; 7 positions agree with TRBD1. V was clipped by 2 bases and J by 6 bases; unmatched bases: 3. Germline assignment: CDR1 GTSNPN and CDR2 SVGIG (reference sequence). This CDR3 comprises 12 residues. For the CDR3, the DNA is TGTGCCTGGAGTACAGGGGCCGCTGAAGCTTTCTTT. Protein product: CAWSTGAAEAFF.

The CDR3 here is CASRPGTGVAEAFF. For the CDR3, the DNA is TGTGCCAGCAGACCTGGGACAGGGGTGGCTGAAGCTTTCTTT. This chain links TRBV6-5 with TRBJ1-1; 10 bases map to TRBD1. The CDR3 sequence is 14 residues long. CDR1 and CDR2 from the germline V gene are MNHEY and SVGAGI. V trimming: 6 bases; J trimming: 6 bases; junction bases outside the gene matches: 7.

The chain links TRBV27 to TRBJ2-1; 12 bases fit TRBD2. The CDR3 covers 17 residues. Germline CDR1 reads MNHEY; CDR2 reads SMNVEV (reference sequence). The ends lost 5 bases at V and 1 base at J; junction bases unmatched: 6. DNA of the CDR3: TGTGCCAGCAGTGGAAGTCTAGCGGGGGGGTCCTACAATGAGCAGTTCTTC. It codes for CASSGSLAGGSYNEQFF.

V is TRBV2 and J is TRBJ2-7; maybe TRBD1 (6 bases). The ends were cut back, 6 bases at V and 6 bases at J, with 18 bases in the middle. CDR1 and CDR2 (germline): SNHLY, FYNNEI. This CDR3 is built from 14 residues. This CDR3 is CASRGFLGAGEQYF. CDR3 sequence (DNA): TGTGCCAGCAGGGGATTTTTGGGGGCCGGCGAGCAGTACTTC.

J is TRBJ2-5 and V is TRBV20-1; unclear D gene. CDR1 is DFQATT, CDR2 SNEGSKA, per germline (reference sequence). The V gene lost 1 base and the J gene lost 4 bases, with 1 base spanning the gap. This CDR3 has 10 residues. The CDR3 here is CSARAETQYF. CDR3 bases: TGCAGTGCTAGAGCAGAGACCCAGTACTTC.